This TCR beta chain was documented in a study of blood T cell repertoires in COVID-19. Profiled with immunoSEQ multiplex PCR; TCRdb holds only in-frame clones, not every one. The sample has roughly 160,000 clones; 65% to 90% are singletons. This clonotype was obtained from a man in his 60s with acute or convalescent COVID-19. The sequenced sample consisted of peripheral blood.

DNA for the CDR3: TGTGCCAGCAGCCAAGACTGGGTCTGGACTAGCGGCTACAATGAGCAGTTCTTC. This codes for CASSQDWVWTSGYNEQFF. The chain is built from TRBV3-1 (or the pseudogene TRBV3-2) and TRBJ2-1, with 10 bases fitting TRBD2. This CDR3 has 18 amino acids. J gave up 3 bases and V 0 bases, and 8 bases lay outside the gene matches. Germline values: CDR1 LGHDT, CDR2 YNNKEL (reference sequence).